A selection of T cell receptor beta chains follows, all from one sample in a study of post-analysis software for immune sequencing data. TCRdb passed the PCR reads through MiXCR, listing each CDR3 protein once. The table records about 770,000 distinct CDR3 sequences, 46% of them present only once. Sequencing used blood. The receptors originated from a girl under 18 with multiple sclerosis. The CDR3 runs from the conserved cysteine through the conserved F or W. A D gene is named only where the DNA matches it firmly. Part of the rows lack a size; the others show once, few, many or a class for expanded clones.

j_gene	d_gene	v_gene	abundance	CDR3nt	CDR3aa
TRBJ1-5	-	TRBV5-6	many	TGTGCCAGCAGCTCCACGGGAAGTCAGCCCCAGCATTTT	CASSSTGSQPQHF
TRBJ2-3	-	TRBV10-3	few	TGTGCCATCAGTGAGTCCCCTGGTGGGGGAGATACGCAGTATTTT	CAISESPGGGDTQYF
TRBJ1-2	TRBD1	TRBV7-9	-	TGTGCCAGCAGCTCAGACCGGGACAGGGACTGCGGCTACACCTTC	CASSSDRDRDCGYTF
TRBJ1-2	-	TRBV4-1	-	TGCGCCAGCAGCCAGGACCGGGAGGCTCCAGGCTATGGCTACACCTTC	CASSQDREAPGYGYTF
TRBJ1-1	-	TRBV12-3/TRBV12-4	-	TGTGCCAGCAGCGACCCAGGAGAGGGGGGAAGGACTGAAGCTTTCTTT	CASSDPGEGGRTEAFF
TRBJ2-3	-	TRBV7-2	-	TGTGCCAGCAGCTTAGGGGCTCTCGCCCTTCCAGATACGCAGTATTTT	CASSLGALALPDTQYF
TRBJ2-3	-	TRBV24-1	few	TGTGCCACCAGTTCGGGCACAGATACGCAGTATTTT	CATSSGTDTQYF
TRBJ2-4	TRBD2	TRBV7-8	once	TGTGCCAGCAGCTCGGGGACTAGCGACCAGTACTTC	CASSSGTSDQYF
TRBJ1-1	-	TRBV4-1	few	TGCGCCAGCAGCCAAGATCGGGGGGAAATGAAAGCTTTCTTT	CASSQDRGEMKAFF
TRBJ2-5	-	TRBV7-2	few	TGTGCCAGCACGCCAGCGACGGTTACGGGGGGCGAGACCCAGTACTTC	CASTPATVTGGETQYF
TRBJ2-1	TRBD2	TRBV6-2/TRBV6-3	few	TGTGCCAGCAGTTACCGAGGCGGGAGCTCCTACAATGAGCAGTTCTTC	CASSYRGGSSYNEQFF
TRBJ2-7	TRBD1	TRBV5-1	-	TGCGCCAGCAGCTCGAACTCAGGGGGCGCTGCCTACGAGCAGTACTTC	CASSSNSGGAAYEQYF
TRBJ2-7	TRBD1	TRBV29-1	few	TGCAGCGCTATGGGACAGGGTATGGGAGAGCAGTACTTC	CSAMGQGMGEQYF
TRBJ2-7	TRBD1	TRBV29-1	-	TGCAGCGTCTTAGGGACAGGGGCCCCCTACGAGCAGTACTTC	CSVLGTGAPYEQYF
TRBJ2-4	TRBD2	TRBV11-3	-	TGTGCCAGCAGCTTAGTTGGGACTAGCGGGAGTAGCAAAAACATTCAGTACTTC	CASSLVGTSGSSKNIQYF
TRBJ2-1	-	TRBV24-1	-	TGTGCCACCAGTGATTCTGGTGGAAAGGAGAGATTTGAGCAGTTCTTC	CATSDSGGKERFEQFF
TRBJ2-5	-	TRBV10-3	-	TGTGCCATCAGTGCCCAGGAAGAGACCCAGTACTTC	CAISAQEETQYF
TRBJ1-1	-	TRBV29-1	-	TGCAGCGTTGATGGGGAACCTGAAGCTTTCTTT	CSVDGEPEAFF
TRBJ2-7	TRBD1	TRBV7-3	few	TGTGCCAGCAGCAAAGACAGGGGTCCGCAGTACTTC	CASSKDRGPQYF
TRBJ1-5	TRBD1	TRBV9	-	TGTGCCAGCAGCGCAGGGACAGGGGGATTAGGTCAGCCCCAGCATTTT	CASSAGTGGLGQPQHF
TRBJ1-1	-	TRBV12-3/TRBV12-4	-	TGTGCCAGCAGGACACCAGGGTTCACTGAAGCTTTCTTT	CASRTPGFTEAFF
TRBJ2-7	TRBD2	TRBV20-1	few	TGCAGTGCTAGAGTGGGACTAGCGGGAAGGACCTACGAGCAGTACTTC	CSARVGLAGRTYEQYF
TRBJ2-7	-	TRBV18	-	TGTGCCAGCTCGCCCTCGGCTACCTACGAGCAGTACTTC	CASSPSATYEQYF
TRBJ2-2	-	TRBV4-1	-	TGCGCCAGCAGCCTCCAGAGCGCGGACACCGGGGAGCTGTTTTTT	CASSLQSADTGELFF
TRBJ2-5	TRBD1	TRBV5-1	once	TGCGCCAGTAGCTACGATCCTACTACAGGGGAAGAGCGGTACTTC	CASSYDPTTGEERYF
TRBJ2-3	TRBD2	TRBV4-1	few	TGCGCCAGCAGCCAAGGAACTAGCGGGAGGAGGGGAACAGATACGCAGTATTTT	CASSQGTSGRRGTDTQYF
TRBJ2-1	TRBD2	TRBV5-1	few	TGCGCCAGCAGCCTCGGACTAGCGGTGGGTGAGCAGTTCTTC	CASSLGLAVGEQFF
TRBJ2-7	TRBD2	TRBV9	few	TGTGCCAGCAGCCCCTCCAGGCTAGCGGGAGTCGAGCAGTACTTC	CASSPSRLAGVEQYF
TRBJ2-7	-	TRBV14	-	TGTGCCAGCAGCCTGAGGACATATTCCTACGAGCAGTACTTC	CASSLRTYSYEQYF
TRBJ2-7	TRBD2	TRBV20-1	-	TGCAGTGCAAGCGTTAGCGGGATCTCCTACGAGCAGTACTTC	CSASVSGISYEQYF
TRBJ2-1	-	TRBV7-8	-	TGTGCCAGCAGCCCCAGGACCCATCCCTACAATGAGCAGTTCTTC	CASSPRTHPYNEQFF
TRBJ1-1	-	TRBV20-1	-	TGCAGTGCTAGAGATATGGGTAACACTGAAGCTTTCTTT	CSARDMGNTEAFF
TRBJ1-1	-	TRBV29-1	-	TGCAGCGTTGAAGGCTTGAACAGCAACACTGAAGCTTTCTTT	CSVEGLNSNTEAFF
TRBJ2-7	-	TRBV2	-	TGTGCCAGCAAGGCAGAGGCGACAGTCACCTCCTACGAGCAGTACTTC	CASKAEATVTSYEQYF
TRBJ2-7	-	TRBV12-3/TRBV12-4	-	TGTGCCAGCAGCCCAGGAGGGGTGGAGACCCTGTACTTC	CASSPGGVETLYF
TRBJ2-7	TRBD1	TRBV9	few	TGTGCCAGCAGCGTAGGAACAGGGGCGTTTAGCGAGCAGTACTTC	CASSVGTGAFSEQYF
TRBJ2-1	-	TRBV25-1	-	TGTGCCAGCGGGGGTGGAGCAAGCTCCTACAATGAGCAGTTCTTC	CASGGGASSYNEQFF
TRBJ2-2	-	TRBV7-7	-	TGTGCTAGCAGCTTGGTGCCGAGCCGGACGGCGAACACCGGGGAGCTGTTTTTT	CASSLVPSRTANTGELFF
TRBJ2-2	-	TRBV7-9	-	TGTGCCAGCAGCCACCTAATGGGCCAGGGTCGGTTGGAGGACACCGGGGAGCTGTTTTTT	CASSHLMGQGRLEDTGELFF
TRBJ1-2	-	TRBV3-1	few	TGTGCCAGCAGCCAAGTCGCCAGAGGCTACACCTTC	CASSQVARGYTF
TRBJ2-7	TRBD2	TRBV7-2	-	TGTGCCAGCAGCGCCCGACTAGCGGGAGTTGATTACGAGCAGTACTTC	CASSARLAGVDYEQYF
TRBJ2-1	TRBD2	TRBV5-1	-	TGCGCCAGCAGCTTGGTAGCTAGCGGGGGGGCGAATGAGCAGTTCTTC	CASSLVASGGANEQFF
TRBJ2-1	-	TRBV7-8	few	TGTGCCAGCAGCTTAAGCCCCAGGGGAAATGAGCAGTTCTTC	CASSLSPRGNEQFF
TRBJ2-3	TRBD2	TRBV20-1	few	TGCAGTGCTTCGCGACTAGCGGGAGGCACAGATACGCAGTATTTT	CSASRLAGGTDTQYF
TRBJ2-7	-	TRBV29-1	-	TGCAGCGCCGGCGGAAGGGAGTCCTACGAGCAGTACTTC	CSAGGRESYEQYF
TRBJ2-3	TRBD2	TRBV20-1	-	TGCAGTGCTAGAGATAGCCCAGCGGGGAGAATCACAGATACGCAGTATTTT	CSARDSPAGRITDTQYF
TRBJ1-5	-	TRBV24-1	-	TGTGCCACCAATGATAATAGCAATCAGCCCCAGCATTTT	CATNDNSNQPQHF
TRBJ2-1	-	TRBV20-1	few	TGCAGTGCTGCCGACTTAAGCTCCTACAATGAGCAGTTCTTC	CSAADLSSYNEQFF
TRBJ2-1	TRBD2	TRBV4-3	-	TGCGCCAGCAGCCAAGAAGGACTAGCGGGACGGAATGAGCAGTTCTTC	CASSQEGLAGRNEQFF
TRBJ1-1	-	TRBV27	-	TGTGCCAGCAGTTTATACCAGACATCTATTACTGAAGCTTTCTTT	CASSLYQTSITEAFF
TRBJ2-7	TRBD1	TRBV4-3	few	TGCGCCAGCAGCCAAGATCACCTGAGAGGACAGGGGGCCTACGAGCAGTACTTC	CASSQDHLRGQGAYEQYF
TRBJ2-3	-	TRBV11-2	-	TGTGCCAGCAGCCGAAGGCCGGATACGCAGTATTTT	CASSRRPDTQYF
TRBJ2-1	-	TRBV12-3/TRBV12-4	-	TGTGCCACCGAAGCTTCGGGAGTTCGGAATGAGCAGTTCTTC	CATEASGVRNEQFF
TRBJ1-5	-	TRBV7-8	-	TGTGCCAGCAGCTTAGCGGGAAGGGATCAGCCCCAGCATTTT	CASSLAGRDQPQHF
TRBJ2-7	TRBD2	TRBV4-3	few	TGCGCCAGCAGCCAAGAATTTACCGGGAGGTACTACGAGCAGTACTTC	CASSQEFTGRYYEQYF